The sequence of this T cell receptor (beta chain) was determined in a study of radiation and T cells in renal cell carcinoma. Findings and limits, study-wide: Without pretreatment biopsies, baseline tumor clonotype presence was undetermined. From baseline, blood top tumor clonotypes peaked at 2 weeks post-radiation.

Method: immunoSEQ multiplex PCR; TCRdb's copy keeps in-frame clones and lacks some. The sample lists 120,000 to 150,000 clones, around nine tenths occurring once. The time point is: blood 4 weeks post-SBRT, at nephrectomy. The treatment is: 15 Gy SBRT to primary tumor, nephrectomy 4 weeks later. Nephrectomy followed 15 Gy stereotactic body radiation by 4 weeks. Blood was sampled at baseline, 2 weeks and 4 weeks after SBRT. Points on this clone: Its antigen is still unknown.

V dropped 4 bases and J dropped 2; count of bases not matched to a gene: 4. CDR1 MNHEY and CDR2 SMNVEV come from the germline V gene (reference sequence). This CDR3 is 16 amino acids long. The sample consisted of blood, taken from a patient whose treatment included radiotherapy and nephrectomy. V and J are TRBV27 and TRBJ1-6, with 8 bases matching TRBD1. The sequence was obtained from a woman between 50 and 59 years old with renal cell carcinoma. Here the CDR3 DNA reads TGTGCCAGCAGTTCCCCCAGGGGGCCCTATAATTCACCCCTCCACTTT. Its translation is CASSSPRGPYNSPLHF.